This T cell receptor beta chain was captured by sequencing in a study of blood T cells in healthy people across ages (dated by TCRdb to about 2015). Turning to the overall study: Template switching captured roughly one uniquely barcoded TCR beta cDNA molecule per two T cells in model experiments. Age-related changes in TCR beta repertoire diversity were measured in the study by deep sequencing normalized with unique cDNA molecular identifiers. The donors were split into four age groups: young (average about 15 years), middle-aged (around 37), aged (approximately 60) and long-lived (roughly 88). Donors of different ages were randomly distributed across sequencing lanes to avoid experimental bias. Using the same blood draw, the study looked at two additional independent replicas of 1 million unique cDNA reads for two donors, one aged 18 to 30 and the other aged 80 or older.

Paper-wide results and their limitations: Because the CMV infection status of the donors was unknown, age-related changes in expanded clonotypes may potentially have been confounded. Compared with the aged group, more naive CD4+ T cells, fewer expanded clones and increased TCR diversity were shown by the long-lived group, suggesting age selection. Conclusive comparison of naive and antigen-experienced compartments was prevented by the profiling of bulk unsorted PBMCs. Estimates of total diversity based on one million sequenced T cells were considered lower bounds and underestimates. Observed TCR beta diversity per million T cells fell roughly linearly with age, and a significant reduction was already apparent by age about 43. There was a strong correlation between observed TCR beta diversity and the percentage of naive T cells measured by flow cytometry.

Libraries were constructed by 5' RACE. The listed sequencing device is Illumina HiSeq 2500. The second PCR ran for about 6 to 12 cycles and used a J-beta primer mix along with a sample-barcoded 5' primer. Each TCR beta cDNA molecule received a unique molecular identifier from a template-switch 5' adaptor carrying 12 random nucleotides. At least 2.5 million CDR3-containing paired-end reads were obtained from each sample. First-strand cDNA synthesis was performed from all RNA using the Mint cDNA synthesis kit, with priming by a TRBC-specific oligonucleotide. Following uracil-DNA glycosylase treatment, all cDNA underwent a first 18-cycle PCR with the universal primers M1SS and BC2_uni_R. As for the original processing: Normalization of each sample was performed by random selection of 1 million high-quality reads, each carrying a distinct molecular identifier. Reads sharing molecular identifiers were discarded rather than binned into consensus sequences. MiTCR, with a Q25 quality threshold and the strictest error-elimination algorithm, was used for CDR3 identification, clonotype clustering and error correction. Lower-bound total TCR beta diversity was estimated with a nonparametric unseen species model using Euler transformation. The public reads were run again by TCRdb, first through fastp at Q25 and then through MiXCR, and only productive beta chains were kept. All rows with the same CDR3 protein become a single entry with the most common DNA and genes. These V and J calls derive from TCRdb rather than the authors' analysis. In all, the sample holds about 760,000 distinct CDR3 sequences, and roughly three fifths of those were seen once. The ten largest clones take up roughly 24% of the sample.

Donors were 39 systemically healthy Caucasian individuals from Russia aged roughly 6 to 90 years. Each donor gave ten milliliters of peripheral blood, collected into EDTA-treated Vacutainer tubes. Ficoll-Paque density-gradient centrifugation was used to isolate PBMCs, with at least 6 million obtained per sample. Trizol reagent was used to extract total RNA from the PBMCs, yielding at least 6 micrograms per sample. The percentages of naive CD45RAhigh/CD27high T cells were determined by flow cytometry on a PBMC aliquot from every donor. Germline trimming amounts to 4 bases on V and 4 bases on J, with 4 as the count of junction bases outside the gene matches. The CDR3, from cysteine to phenylalanine, totals 15 residues. Just the 45-base CDR3 DNA is kept, in frame starting at base 1. CDR1 SEHNR and CDR2 FQNEAQ are derived from the germline V gene (reference sequence). On this clonotype: Its antigen is not yet known. Per-base qualities were not stored, and no clone one base away is much larger.

The V and J genes are TRBV7-9 and TRBJ2-2, with 9 bases aligning to TRBD1. The sequencing input was blood. The receptor's source is a man aged 35-49 years in good health. At the DNA level, the sequence is TGTGCCAGCAGCTGGGGACAGGGAAGCACCGGGGAGCTGTTTTTT. Its protein product is CASSWGQGSTGELFF. The full variable domain, with segments outside the CDR3 supplied by the reference TRBV7-9 and TRBJ2-2 proteins, appears as DTGVSQNPRHKITKRGQNVTFRCDPISEHNRLYWYRQTLGQGPEFLTYFQNEAQLEKSRLLSDRFSAERPKGSFSTLEIQRTEQGDSAMYLCASSWGQGSTGELFFGEGSRLTVL.